The 10 T cell receptor beta chains in this list originate from one sample, sequenced in a study of blood T cell repertoires in COVID-19. Assay used: immunoSEQ multiplex PCR; TCRdb lists only in-frame clones, some missing. Among tens of thousands of clones listed, roughly 90% were seen once. Sequencing was carried out using peripheral blood. These receptors all come from a man in his 70s with active or convalescent COVID-19.

The chain has TRBV12-3 or TRBV12-4 and TRBJ1-5, with D tentatively TRBD1 (6 bases). The length of the CDR3 is 13 residues. Trimming shortened V by 6 bases and J by 7 bases, and 13 bases separated the two germline ends. CDR3 amino acids: CASSPGGDQPQHF. The CDR3 nucleotides read TGTGCCAGCAGCCCGGGGGGCGACCAGCCCCAGCATTTT.

The rearrangement joins TRBV15 to TRBJ2-7, with D unclear. The CDR3 sequence is 14 residues long. The germline CDR1 and CDR2 sequences are LNHNV and YYDKDF (reference sequence). V lost 0 bases and J 4 bases, leaving 10 bases between the germline ends. CDR3 region: CATSRDLGRYEQYV. CDR3 coding DNA: TGTGCCACCAGCAGAGATCTGGGCAGGTACGAGCAGTACGTC.

The gene calls are TRBV6-5 and TRBJ1-1; D unclear. V gave up 7 bases and J gave up 1 base, with 10 bases separating them. Looked up from germline, CDR1 is MNHEY and CDR2 is SVGAGI. CDR3 size: 13 residues. The CDR3, as DNA: TGTGCCAGCAAGGAGGTGGCGAACACTGAAGCTTTCTTT. It encodes CASKEVANTEAFF.

This rearrangement joins TRBV12-3 or TRBV12-4 to TRBJ2-1, with D possibly being TRBD2 (5 bases). The CDR3 has 13 residues. Trimming left V 7 bases short and J 3 bases short, with 10 bases between. In nucleotides, the CDR3 is TGTGCCAGCACCTTGGACTTCTACAATGAGCAGTTCTTC. Amino acid sequence: CASTLDFYNEQFF.

J is TRBJ1-1 and V is TRBV5-6; D unresolved. The V end lost 7 bases, the J end lost 7 bases, and 11 bases lay between the germline ends. Germline assignment: CDR1 SGHDT and CDR2 YYEEEE. This CDR3 has 11 amino acids. CDR3 residues: CASGTTDEAFF. The DNA for the CDR3 is TGTGCCAGCGGAACTACGGATGAAGCTTTCTTT.

This chain links TRBV19 with TRBJ1-2, with D possibly matching TRBD1 (6 bases). V dropped 3 bases and J dropped 8 bases, with 16 bases sitting between them. In germline, CDR1 is LNHDA, CDR2 SQIVND (reference sequence). This CDR3 is 14 amino acids long. CDR3 in DNA: TGTGCCAGTAGTATCGGCTTGGGGGCCTGGGGCTACACCTTC. It yields the protein CASSIGLGAWGYTF.

The gene calls are TRBV7-6 and TRBJ2-3, with 9 bases lining up with TRBD2. The V gene's germline CDR1 is SGHVS and CDR2 FNYEAQ. The V segment lost 5 bases and the J segment 0 bases; nucleotides outside the gene matches: 3. This CDR3 is built from 15 residues. CDR3 protein: CASSLSGGSTDTQYF. The CDR3 DNA reads TGTGCCAGCAGCCTTAGCGGGGGAAGCACAGATACGCAGTATTTT.

This chain joins TRBV19 and TRBJ1-3; no reliable D call. The CDR3 runs 15 residues. Germline V gene sequence: CDR1 LNHDA, CDR2 SQIVND (reference sequence). Trimming cost V 2 bases and J 0 bases, with 8 bases left between them. DNA for the CDR3: TGTGCCAGTAGTATAATAGGAGGCTCTGGAAACACCATATATTTT. This translates into CASSIIGGSGNTIYF.

CDR3 sequence (DNA): TGTGCCGCGTCCGGACAGGGAACCACTGAAGCTTTCTTT. This encodes CAASGQGTTEAFF. The chain uses TRBV10-3 and TRBJ1-1, with TRBD1 matching over 8 bases. The CDR3 consists of 13 residues. The germline V gene encodes CDR1 ENHRY and CDR2 SYGVKD. V lost 11 bases to trimming and J lost 4 bases; unmatched junction nucleotides: 9.

The chain combines TRBV18 with TRBJ2-2, with TRBD2 identical over 11 bases. With 3 bases clipped from V and 4 bases from J, the junction kept 1 base outside the gene matches. There are 15 residues in the CDR3. Germline lookup yields CDR1 KGHSH and CDR2 LQKENI. CDR3 sequence: CASSPLAGGTGELFF. CDR3 DNA: TGTGCCAGCTCACCCCTAGCGGGAGGCACCGGGGAGCTGTTTTTT. Based on the CDR3 plus reference TRBV18 and TRBJ2-2, the full variable domain is NAGVMQNPRHLVRRRGQEARLRCSPMKGHSHVYWYRQLPEEGLKFMVYLQKENIIDESGMPKERFSAEFPKEGPSILRIQQVVRGDSAAYFCASSPLAGGTGELFFGEGSRLTVL.